A selection of T cell receptor beta chains follows, all from one sample in a study of OX40 agonist ivuxolimab in advanced cancers. This table comes from immunoSEQ multiplex PCR, and its TCRdb copy is limited to in-frame clones, with some not included. The sample has fewer than 110,000 clones, around 93% seen once; the top ten hold about 1.2%. Sequences were derived from CD4+ or CD8+ T cells sorted from blood, sampled in a trial of the OX40 agonist ivuxolimab. These receptors were collected from an adult with an advanced solid tumor such as melanoma, head and neck, liver or kidney cancer. Both conserved end residues are part of each CDR3. The D gene is left open where the match is weak. A row's size may be missing; if present it is once, few, many or a size class.

clone_size d_call j_call v_call cdr3_aa cdr3_nt
once - TRBJ2-5 TRBV19 CASSPPLGRVDETQYF TGTGCCAGTAGTCCGCCTCTTGGCAGGGTAGATGAGACCCAGTACTTC
- - TRBJ2-5 TRBV28 CASSGDRYGDQETQYF TGTGCCAGCAGTGGAGACAGGTATGGGGATCAAGAGACCCAGTACTTC
- - TRBJ1-1 TRBV28 CAIQGFSGNTEAFF TGTGCCATTCAGGGGTTTTCAGGGAACACTGAAGCTTTCTTT
- - TRBJ2-7 TRBV2 CASNGRTYYEQYF TGTGCCAGCAACGGCAGGACCTACTACGAGCAGTACTTC
- TRBD2 TRBJ2-1 TRBV7-8 CASRPSSGWNEQFF TGTGCCAGCAGGCCGTCTAGCGGGTGGAATGAGCAGTTCTTC
- TRBD1 TRBJ2-5 TRBV29-1 CSVEDPRGYQETQYF TGCAGCGTTGAAGATCCCAGGGGGTACCAAGAGACCCAGTACTTC
- - TRBJ1-5 TRBV4-3 CASSQDRDQPQHF TGCGCCAGCAGCCAAGATCGGGATCAGCCCCAGCATTTT
- - TRBJ2-5 TRBV29-1 CSVEGGTSQETQYF TGCAGCGTTGAAGGGGGGACTTCCCAAGAGACCCAGTACTTC
few - TRBJ1-1 TRBV29-1 CSVVEFGQLAFF TGCAGCGTTGTTGAGTTCGGACAGTTGGCTTTCTTT
- TRBD2 TRBJ2-3 TRBV7-9 CASSLWGGSGETQYF TGTGCCAGCAGCTTATGGGGCGGGAGTGGGGAAACGCAGTATTTT
- - TRBJ1-4 TRBV11-3 CASSPRSAKGEKLFF TGTGCCAGCAGCCCCCGATCGGCCAAAGGGGAAAAACTGTTTTTT
- - TRBJ2-1 TRBV5-1 CASSLGGGRYYNEQFF TGCGCCAGCAGCTTGGGAGGAGGGAGATATTACAATGAGCAGTTCTTC
- - TRBJ1-2 TRBV9 CASSVAGDSNYGYTF TGTGCCAGCAGCGTAGCTGGGGACTCAAACTATGGCTACACCTTC
once - TRBJ2-7 TRBV28 CASSSTVFSYEQYF TGTGCCAGCAGTTCGACAGTTTTCTCCTACGAGCAGTACTTC
- TRBD1 TRBJ2-7 TRBV18 CASSPPLRGTRYEQYF TGTGCCAGCTCACCACCACTCAGGGGGACCCGCTACGAGCAGTACTTC
once - TRBJ2-7 TRBV4-3 CASSQETAGTYEQYF TGCGCCAGCAGCCAAGAGACCGCCGGGACCTACGAGCAGTACTTC
- - TRBJ2-7 TRBV5-1 CASSLGVVSPEQYF TGCGCCAGCAGCTTGGGCGTCGTCTCGCCTGAACAGTACTTC
- - TRBJ1-1 TRBV28 CASSSIRSNTEAFF TGTGCCAGCAGCTCTATACGGTCAAACACTGAAGCTTTCTTT
- - TRBJ2-6 TRBV28 CASNFAGAARAIGANVLTF TGTGCCAGCAACTTTGCAGGGGCCGCCAGGGCCATTGGGGCCAACGTCCTGACTTTC
- TRBD2 TRBJ2-1 TRBV29-1 CSVEFAGANNEQFF TGCAGCGTTGAATTCGCGGGAGCGAACAATGAGCAGTTCTTC
once - TRBJ2-5 TRBV30 CAWSERAVTTQYF TGTGCCTGGAGTGAAAGGGCAGTAACGACCCAGTACTTC
- - TRBJ2-5 TRBV28 CASRGGDGQNLVTQYF TGTGCCAGCAGGGGGGGGGATGGACAGAATCTGGTGACCCAGTACTTC
- - TRBJ1-2 TRBV6-5 CASSAHITPHGYTF TGTGCCAGCAGCGCTCACATCACTCCCCATGGCTACACCTTC
- TRBD2 TRBJ2-3 TRBV7-9 CASSFGSSGRGTDTQYF TGTGCCAGCAGCTTCGGTTCTAGCGGGAGGGGCACAGATACGCAGTATTTT
- - TRBJ1-1 TRBV2 CASSITGTTEAFF TGTGCCAGCAGTATTACCGGGACGACTGAAGCTTTCTTT
- TRBD2 TRBJ2-1 TRBV11-2 CASSLRLAGAYNEQFF TGTGCCAGCAGCTTGCGACTAGCGGGCGCTTACAATGAGCAGTTCTTC
- - TRBJ2-1 TRBV9 CASSVRGTFTQTTYNEQFF TGTGCCAGCAGCGTAAGAGGGACCTTTACTCAGACCACCTACAATGAGCAGTTCTTC
- - TRBJ1-1 TRBV27 CASSRNRVGTEAFF TGTGCCAGCAGTCGGAACAGGGTGGGGACTGAAGCTTTCTTT
- TRBD1 TRBJ1-5 TRBV28 CASSPLRDRDHYSGQPQHF TGTGCCAGCAGTCCATTACGGGACAGGGATCATTATAGCGGTCAGCCCCAGCATTTT
- - TRBJ1-1 TRBV5-1 CASSRGAVNTEAFF TGCGCCAGCAGCCGGGGGGCTGTGAACACTGAAGCTTTCTTT
- TRBD1 TRBJ1-5 TRBV7-2 CASSSQGAGQPQHF TGTGCCAGCAGCTCACAGGGGGCGGGGCAGCCCCAGCATTTT
- TRBD2 TRBJ2-1 TRBV7-3 CASSGKLGLARSYNEQFF TGTGCCAGCAGCGGAAAACTGGGACTAGCGCGCTCCTACAATGAGCAGTTCTTC
few - TRBJ1-2 TRBV27 CASRSQGEDTF TGTGCCAGCAGGTCACAGGGTGAGGACACCTTC
- TRBD1 TRBJ2-1 TRBV27 CASRPGGQGPGEQFF TGTGCCAGCAGGCCAGGGGGACAGGGGCCCGGTGAGCAGTTCTTC
- TRBD1 TRBJ1-1 TRBV5-1 CASSSRTGSTEAFF TGCGCCAGCAGCTCGAGGACAGGATCGACTGAAGCTTTCTTT
- - TRBJ2-7 TRBV6-6 CASSYSELASSYEQYF TGTGCCAGCAGTTACTCGGAACTAGCAAGCTCCTACGAGCAGTACTTC
few - TRBJ1-1 TRBV7-8 CASSLNQGDTEAFF TGTGCCAGCAGCTTAAACCAGGGAGACACTGAAGCTTTCTTT
- - TRBJ2-1 TRBV19 CASSIGGYNEQFF TGTGCCAGTAGTATAGGAGGGTACAATGAGCAGTTCTTC